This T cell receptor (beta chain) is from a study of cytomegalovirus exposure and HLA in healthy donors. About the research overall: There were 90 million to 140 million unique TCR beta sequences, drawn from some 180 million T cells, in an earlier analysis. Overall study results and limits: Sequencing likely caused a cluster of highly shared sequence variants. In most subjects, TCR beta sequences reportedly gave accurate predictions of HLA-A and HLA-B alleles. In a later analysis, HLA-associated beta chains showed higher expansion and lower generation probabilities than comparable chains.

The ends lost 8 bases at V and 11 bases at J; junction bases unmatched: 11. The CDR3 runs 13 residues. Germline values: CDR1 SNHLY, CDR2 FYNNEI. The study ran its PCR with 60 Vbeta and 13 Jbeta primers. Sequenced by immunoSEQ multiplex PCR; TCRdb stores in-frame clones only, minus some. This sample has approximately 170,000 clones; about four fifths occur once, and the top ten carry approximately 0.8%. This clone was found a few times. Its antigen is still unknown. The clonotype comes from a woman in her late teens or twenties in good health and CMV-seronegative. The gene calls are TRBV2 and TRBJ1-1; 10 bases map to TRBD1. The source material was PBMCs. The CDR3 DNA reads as TGTGCCAGCGGGGCGGACAGGGGGGGTGTTGCTTTCTTT. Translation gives CASGADRGGVAFF.